The TCR beta chain under discussion was sequenced for a study of identical twins. The study, taken as a whole, reports: Abundant beta clonotypes from cord blood bore fewer insertions; memory repertoires lacked this pattern.

There are a few counts of this clonotype. The antigen remains unidentified. There are 15 residues in the CDR3. The V gene lost 3 bases and the J gene lost 2 bases, with 12 bases spanning the gap. Germline CDR1 reads MNHEY; CDR2 reads SMNVEV (reference sequence). It was template switching that added a universal primer site, and there were unique molecular identifiers on the cDNA. TCRdb used MiXCR to reprocess the 5' RACE reads, holding one entry per CDR3 protein. Among about 690,000 distinct CDR3 sequences, around 20% were seen once, and the ten largest hold roughly 4.3%. These same records also appear under a second study, on T cells expressing NK-cell markers. That source adds: Questions lingered over whether expanded NKG2C+ T cell clones were HCMV-specific.

The chain is built from TRBV27 and TRBJ2-3; D call uncertain. Specimen: PBMCs. This clonotype was sampled from a woman aged 18-29 years in good health. The CDR3 here is CASSFWGSPTDTQYF. In DNA, the CDR3 is TGTGCCAGCAGTTTTTGGGGTAGTCCCACAGATACGCAGTATTTT.